Listed here is a single TCR beta chain. Its specificity is not known. These data come from a study of PD-1 blockade in mismatch repair-deficient tumors. Measured with immunoSEQ multiplex PCR; TCRdb has only the in-frame clones, and not every one. The data show around 100,000 clones, 60% to 85% seen once. Notes on the study in general: Tumor-resident clones, often absent from pretreatment blood, expanded after pembrolizumab and then contracted.

CDR1 is MRHNA and CDR2 is SNTAGT in the germline V gene. V gave up 5 bases and J gave up 8 bases; unmatched junction bases: 20. CDR3 length equals 17 residues. This TCR came from an adult with mismatch repair-deficient cancer. V and J are TRBV6-4 and TRBJ1-2; 7 bases match TRBD1. The sequencing here drew on peripheral blood, taken approximately 60 weeks after starting pembrolizumab. The DNA of the CDR3 is TGTGCCAGCAGTCCTAACCCCGGACAGGCAGGGGTCGGGGGCTACACCTTC. This encodes CASSPNPGQAGVGGYTF.